A selection of T cell receptor beta chains follows, all from one sample in a study of blood T cell repertoires in COVID-19. TCRdb's table, derived via immunoSEQ multiplex PCR, lists solely in-frame clones and lacks some. The data show around 91,000 clones, 70% to 85% seen once. The sample was peripheral blood. The receptors come from a human donor in a cohort sampled during active COVID-19. CDR3s include the opening cysteine and the closing phenylalanine or tryptophan. D genes are given only for firm matches. The size field is filled for only some rows; it gives once, few, many or a size class.

d_gene: .; abundance: .; len: 17; j_gene: TRBJ1-2; v_gene: TRBV4-3; CDR3aa: CASSQDLSPTPLYGYTF; CDR3nt: TGCGCCAGCAGCCAAGACCTGTCCCCGACACCCCTCTATGGCTACACCTTC
d_gene: .; abundance: .; len: 16; j_gene: TRBJ1-1; v_gene: TRBV19; CDR3aa: CASSMWGDGAVTEAFF; CDR3nt: TGTGCCAGTAGTATGTGGGGGGACGGGGCCGTAACTGAAGCTTTCTTT
d_gene: TRBD2; abundance: .; len: 18; j_gene: TRBJ2-1; v_gene: TRBV4-1; CDR3aa: CASSQTLPPGLASNEQFF; CDR3nt: TGCGCCAGCAGCCAAACCCTACCCCCGGGACTAGCGAGTAATGAGCAGTTCTTC
d_gene: .; abundance: .; len: 11; j_gene: TRBJ1-2; v_gene: TRBV7-9; CDR3aa: CASSPGFGYTF; CDR3nt: TGTGCCAGCAGCCCAGGGTTCGGCTACACCTTC
d_gene: TRBD2; abundance: .; len: 19; j_gene: TRBJ2-1; v_gene: TRBV19; CDR3aa: CASRPSGTSGGASHNEQFF; CDR3nt: TGTGCCAGTAGACCCTCCGGGACTAGCGGGGGGGCCTCCCACAATGAGCAGTTCTTC
d_gene: .; abundance: once; len: 17; j_gene: TRBJ2-3; v_gene: TRBV4-2; CDR3aa: CASSQDSFRSGQDTQYF; CDR3nt: TGTGCCAGCAGCCAAGACTCTTTCCGTAGCGGACAAGATACGCAGTATTTT
d_gene: TRBD2; abundance: .; len: 15; j_gene: TRBJ2-1; v_gene: TRBV7-3; CDR3aa: CASSSLAGAWNEQFF; CDR3nt: TGTGCCAGCAGCTCTCTAGCGGGAGCGTGGAATGAGCAGTTCTTC
d_gene: TRBD2; abundance: once; len: 19; j_gene: TRBJ2-5; v_gene: TRBV7-2; CDR3aa: CASSLRGFTSGGYQETQYF; CDR3nt: TGTGCCAGCAGCTTAAGGGGCTTCACTAGCGGGGGGTACCAAGAGACCCAGTACTTC
d_gene: TRBD1; abundance: .; len: 15; j_gene: TRBJ1-5; v_gene: TRBV7-2; CDR3aa: CASSLARGHNQPQHF; CDR3nt: TGTGCCAGCAGCTTAGCCAGGGGGCACAATCAGCCCCAGCATTTT
d_gene: .; abundance: .; len: 15; j_gene: TRBJ2-7; v_gene: TRBV6-8; CDR3aa: CASSKNAGTPDEQYF; CDR3nt: TGTGCCAGCAGCAAAAACGCCGGGACTCCCGACGAGCAGTACTTC
d_gene: .; abundance: .; len: 12; j_gene: TRBJ1-5; v_gene: TRBV5-4; CDR3aa: CASSLVGGPQHF; CDR3nt: TGTGCCAGCAGCTTGGTAGGGGGGCCCCAGCATTTT
d_gene: .; abundance: .; len: 13; j_gene: TRBJ1-1; v_gene: TRBV7-8; CDR3aa: CASRRGMNTEAFF; CDR3nt: TGTGCCAGCAGACGGGGTATGAACACTGAAGCTTTCTTT
d_gene: .; abundance: .; len: 17; j_gene: TRBJ1-5; v_gene: TRBV27; CDR3aa: CASSGGQRVRGNQPQHF; CDR3nt: TGTGCCAGCAGTGGGGGACAACGAGTTCGGGGCAATCAGCCCCAGCATTTT
d_gene: .; abundance: .; len: 13; j_gene: TRBJ2-7; v_gene: TRBV14; CDR3aa: CASSLRLRGEQYF; CDR3nt: TGTGCCAGCAGCCTCCGCCTTCGCGGCGAGCAGTACTTC
d_gene: TRBD1; abundance: .; len: 14; j_gene: TRBJ1-2; v_gene: TRBV12-5; CDR3aa: CASGPSNRGQGYTF; CDR3nt: TGTGCTAGTGGTCCCAGCAACAGGGGGCAGGGCTACACCTTC
d_gene: .; abundance: few; len: 13; j_gene: TRBJ2-1; v_gene: TRBV25-1; CDR3aa: CASALSSYNEQFF; CDR3nt: TGTGCCAGCGCTCTGAGCTCCTACAATGAGCAGTTCTTC
d_gene: .; abundance: .; len: 14; j_gene: TRBJ1-2; v_gene: TRBV6-1; CDR3aa: CASSEISGLYGYTF; CDR3nt: TGTGCCAGCAGTGAAATATCCGGTCTCTATGGCTACACCTTC
d_gene: TRBD1; abundance: .; len: 14; j_gene: TRBJ2-5; v_gene: TRBV5-4; CDR3aa: CASSQGQGFETQYF; CDR3nt: TGTGCCAGCAGCCAGGGACAGGGATTTGAGACCCAGTACTTC
d_gene: .; abundance: .; len: 16; j_gene: TRBJ1-1; v_gene: TRBV4-3; CDR3aa: CASSPDAGFLNTEAFF; CDR3nt: TGCGCCAGCAGCCCAGACGCGGGGTTCCTCAACACTGAAGCTTTCTTT
d_gene: .; abundance: .; len: 15; j_gene: TRBJ2-7; v_gene: TRBV4-1; CDR3aa: CASSTGRQSSYEQYF; CDR3nt: TGCGCCAGCAGCACGGGGAGGCAGAGCTCCTACGAGCAGTACTTC
d_gene: .; abundance: .; len: 11; j_gene: TRBJ1-1; v_gene: TRBV3-1/TRBV3-2; CDR3aa: CASSQNTEAFF; CDR3nt: TGTGCCAGCAGTCAGAACACTGAAGCTTTCTTT
d_gene: .; abundance: .; len: 15; j_gene: TRBJ2-3; v_gene: TRBV7-3; CDR3aa: CASSLSPGWPDTQYF; CDR3nt: TGTGCCAGCAGCTTATCCCCGGGATGGCCAGATACGCAGTATTTT
d_gene: .; abundance: .; len: 14; j_gene: TRBJ1-1; v_gene: TRBV29-1; CDR3aa: CSVEDRRRDTEAFF; CDR3nt: TGCAGCGTTGAAGATAGACGCAGGGACACTGAAGCTTTCTTT